This T cell receptor (beta chain) was sequenced for a study of blood T cell repertoires in COVID-19. V was pared by 5 bases and J by 13 bases, with 18 bases between. CDR3 size: 13 residues. The germline gives CDR1 SGHTA, CDR2 FQGNSA. Using immunoSEQ multiplex PCR, the repertoire was profiled, and TCRdb retains in-frame clones only, with some absent. The repertoire holds fewer than 250,000 clones, with around 76% as singletons. Sequenced: PBMCs or T cells enriched from blood (not recorded which). This chain uses TRBV7-2 with TRBJ1-3, with D possibly TRBD1 on 6 matching bases. This TCR derives from a woman aged 45-60 years with acute COVID-19. CDR3 amino acids: CASSPYLRDKIYF. The CDR3 DNA is TGTGCCAGCAGCCCTTACCTACGGGACAAAATATATTTT.